This TCR beta chain came from a study of control samples from healthy donors and cancer patients (TCRdb year 2020). Concerning this clone: The antigen it recognizes is unknown. The record has no base qualities; no much larger clone is one base away.

The library was built by means of the immunoSEQ multiplex PCR assay. Drawn from immuneACCESS, this table holds only the in-frame rearrangements with V and J called that TCRdb kept. Clones are partly lost; checked studies trace under half to an unresolved V gene and leave the rest unexplained. The table for this sample lists 85,000 to 90,000 clones; over 75% of them were counted only once. The top ten constitute over 2% of the sample. The sequence was collected from a woman aged 40 to 50 in good health. The sequenced material came from blood.

The CDR3 protein sequence reads: CASSPTDSQETQYF. The DNA is TGTGCCAGCTCACCAACGGACAGCCAAGAGACCCAGTACTTC. The sequence joins TRBV18 to TRBJ2-5; a weak D assignment points to TRBD1 (6 bases agree). The CDR3 covers 14 residues, taking in both the cysteine and the phenylalanine. Just the 42-base CDR3 DNA is kept, in frame starting at base 1. CDR1 and CDR2 were assigned from the germline V gene as KGHSH and LQKENI. V sheds 2 bases and J sheds 1 base, leaving 8 bases between their ends.